This is a list of T cell receptor beta chains from one sample in a study of precursors of human CD4 cytotoxic T cells. TCRdb itself ran the reads through MiXCR, one entry per CDR3 protein. The sample has some 400 distinct CDR3 sequences; about 20% are singletons. The sample comprised memory CD4+ T cells from blood (PBMCs). The receptors were sampled from a human donor in good health. Both conserved end residues are part of each CDR3. The D gene is left open where the match is weak. Size is stated for part of the rows, as once, few or many counts, or as a class when the clone is expanded.

clone_size j_call d_call v_call cdr3_nt cdr3_aa
few TRBJ2-1 TRBD1 TRBV5-1 TGCGCCAGCAGCCAGGACCCGGACAGGGGGAACAATGAGCAGTTCTTC CASSQDPDRGNNEQFF
few TRBJ2-7 - TRBV27 TGTGCCAGCAGCGTCAACCGATGGGAATCCTACGAGCAGTACTTC CASSVNRWESYEQYF
- TRBJ2-7 - TRBV7-9 TGTGCCAGCAGCTTTTGGGGGTCCGACGAGCAGTACTTC CASSFWGSDEQYF
- TRBJ2-3 TRBD2 TRBV11-2 TGTGCCGGCAGCCCCGCTGGGAGCGGGACTATACCCACAGATACGCAGTATTTT CAGSPAGSGTIPTDTQYF
large TRBJ2-1 - TRBV24-1 TGTGCCACCAGTGATTTCCGGGACGAGAAAAATGAGCAGTTCTTC CATSDFRDEKNEQFF
large TRBJ1-5 - TRBV10-2 TGCGCCAGCAGTGAGTCCGATACTAGCAATCAGCCCCAGCATTTT CASSESDTSNQPQHF
few TRBJ2-1 - TRBV7-2 TGTGCCAGCAGCTTAGTTGGGGTCGAGCAGTTCTTC CASSLVGVEQFF
few TRBJ2-3 TRBD2 TRBV7-8 TGTGCCAGCAGCTTGGCGGGAGACCGAGATACGCAGTATTTT CASSLAGDRDTQYF
large TRBJ2-3 - TRBV7-3 TGTGCCAGCAGCTTAACAGGGGGCACAGATACGCAGTATTTT CASSLTGGTDTQYF
- TRBJ2-5 - TRBV5-1 TGCGCCAGCAGCTTGGAATTCGGCGAGACCCAGTACTTC CASSLEFGETQYF
- TRBJ2-2 TRBD2 TRBV18 TGTGCCAGCTCACCAAAACGACTAGCTGAGACGAACACCGGGGAGCTGTTTTTT CASSPKRLAETNTGELFF
large TRBJ1-1 - TRBV11-2 TGTGCCAGCAGCTTAGTGGGACCCCCCGACACTGAAGCTTTCTTT CASSLVGPPDTEAFF
- TRBJ2-3 - TRBV10-3 TGTGCCATCGGGGCAAGGGGCACAGATACGCAGTATTTT CAIGARGTDTQYF
- TRBJ2-7 TRBD2 TRBV7-9 TGTGCCAGCAGCTTGGGTGGTAGCGGGAGCTACGAGCAGTACTTC CASSLGGSGSYEQYF
- TRBJ2-2 - TRBV6-5 TGTGCCAGCAGTTTGATGGACCCGCATCTGACCGGGGAGCTGTTTTTT CASSLMDPHLTGELFF
large TRBJ2-7 - TRBV7-8 TGTGCCAGCAGCGGCCCGGGGAGCGAGCAGTACTTC CASSGPGSEQYF
large TRBJ2-5 - TRBV7-6 TGTGCCAGCAGCTTAGCGATGTTCCTGCAAGAGACCCAGTACTTC CASSLAMFLQETQYF
few TRBJ2-7 TRBD1 TRBV7-9 TGTGCCAGCAGCGGACAGGGGGCCTCCTACGAGCAGTACTTC CASSGQGASYEQYF
large TRBJ1-5 - TRBV6-1 TGTGCCAGCAGTTCGACAGGACCTCGGAATCAGCCCCAGCATTTT CASSSTGPRNQPQHF
few TRBJ2-1 - TRBV9 TGTGCCAGCAGCTTGAGTTCGGATGAGCAGTTCTTC CASSLSSDEQFF
large TRBJ1-3 - TRBV2 TGTGCCAGCAGTCTAGGTGGAAACACCATATATTTT CASSLGGNTIYF
- TRBJ1-1 TRBD1 TRBV29-1 TGCAGCGTGAAAGACAGGGGAGGGACTGAAGCTTTCTTT CSVKDRGGTEAFF
- TRBJ1-4 - TRBV2 TGTGCCACCGAAAACGGGTCTAATGAAAAACTGTTTTTT CATENGSNEKLFF
once TRBJ2-5 TRBD2 TRBV5-1 TGCGCCAGCAGCTTGGGACTAGCGGGAGTTGAGACCCAGTACTTC CASSLGLAGVETQYF
few TRBJ2-3 TRBD2 TRBV7-9 TGTGCCAAGGAGCGGGGATACACAGATACGCAGTATTTT CAKERGYTDTQYF
large TRBJ2-3 TRBD2 TRBV12-3/TRBV12-4 TGTGCCAGCAGTTTCCTTCAGCTAGCGGGAAGGGATACGCAGTATTTT CASSFLQLAGRDTQYF
large TRBJ2-1 TRBD2 TRBV19 TGTGCCAGTAGTAAAGGACTAGCGGTATATGAGCAGTTCTTC CASSKGLAVYEQFF
few TRBJ2-2 - TRBV3-1 TGTGCCAGCAGGCTAGGCGGGCGGAGCGGCGGGGAGCTGTTTTTT CASRLGGRSGGELFF
- TRBJ1-1 TRBD1 TRBV14 TGTGCCAGCAGCCAAGATTTTGGAGGGGGCTTCGAAGCTTTCTTT CASSQDFGGGFEAFF
hyperexpanded TRBJ1-6 - TRBV7-5 - CISVSEAPPDTCGNSPLHF
large TRBJ2-3 TRBD2 TRBV9 TGTGCCAGCAGCGTGCTAGCGGGGAGCACAGATACGCAGTATTTT CASSVLAGSTDTQYF
few TRBJ1-4 - TRBV3-1 TGTGCCAGCAGCCGCACGAGTCAGGGCAGCTCTTCGGTGTTTTTT CASSRTSQGSSSVFF
- TRBJ2-5 - TRBV18 TGTGCCAGCTTACTGCATGGTGGCCAGTGGTTTGAGGAGACCCAGTACTTC CASLLHGGQWFEETQYF
large TRBJ2-2 - TRBV10-3 TGTGCCATCAGTGACGCAGGGGACACCGGGGAGCTGTTTTTT CAISDAGDTGELFF
large TRBJ2-7 TRBD2 TRBV20-1 TGCAGTGCTAGAGGACTAGCGGGAGCCGAGCAGTACTTC CSARGLAGAEQYF
- TRBJ2-7 TRBD2 TRBV29-1 TGCAGCGTCGGGGACTATCCGGAGCAGTACTTC CSVGDYPEQYF
large TRBJ2-5 - TRBV2 TGTGCCAGCAAGACTGAGACGGAGACCCAGTACTTC CASKTETETQYF
- TRBJ1-4 - TRBV12-3/TRBV12-4 TGTGCCAGCAGTTTATGGGGTTCTAATGAAAAACTGTTTTTT CASSLWGSNEKLFF
- TRBJ2-2 TRBD2 TRBV5-1 TGCGCCAGCAGCCCTGGTAGGGGTGCTAGCGGACCGAACACCGGGGAGCTGTTTTTT CASSPGRGASGPNTGELFF
large TRBJ1-2 - TRBV3-1 TGTGCCAGCAGCCAAGATCTGAGAGGCTATGGCTACACCTTC CASSQDLRGYGYTF
large TRBJ2-1 - TRBV12-3/TRBV12-4 TGTGCCAGCAGCTTGGGCTCGAATGAGCAGTTCTTC CASSLGSNEQFF
few TRBJ1-1 TRBD1 TRBV7-3 TGTGCCAGCAGCCCGCAGGGGGGGAACACTGAAGCTTTCTTT CASSPQGGNTEAFF
large TRBJ2-7 - TRBV29-1 TGCAGCGCGAGACTACAGAGCTCCTACGAGCAGTACTTC CSARLQSSYEQYF
few TRBJ2-6 - TRBV29-1 TGCAGCGTTCCTATCTCTGGGGCCAACGTCCTGACTTTC CSVPISGANVLTF
large TRBJ2-5 - TRBV7-8 TGTGCCAGCAGCTTTTCGGCCTGGGGGGTCCAAGAGACCCAGTACTTC CASSFSAWGVQETQYF
- TRBJ2-2 - TRBV9 TGTGCCAGCAGCGTAGAGGGAAACACCGGGGAGCTGTTTTTT CASSVEGNTGELFF
hyperexpanded TRBJ2-1 - TRBV27 TGTGCCAGCAGGAGGGAGGACGAGCAGTTCTTC CASRREDEQFF
large TRBJ1-2 - TRBV5-1 TGCGCCAGCAGCCACAGGGATAACTATGGCTACACCTTC CASSHRDNYGYTF
large TRBJ1-6 - TRBV11-2 TGTGCCAGCAGGCATGGACAGATGTCACCCCTCCACTTT CASRHGQMSPLHF
- TRBJ2-7 - TRBV6-5 TGTGCCAGCAGTTACTCGAATGGGGCCTACGAGCAGTACTTC CASSYSNGAYEQYF
- TRBJ2-1 - TRBV28 TGTGCCAGCAGTCCCCGTTATGCGCCCTCCAATGAGCAGTTCTTC CASSPRYAPSNEQFF
- TRBJ1-2 TRBD1 TRBV28 TGTGCCAGCAGAAATCCGGGACAGGGGGCCATCTATGGCTACACCTTC CASRNPGQGAIYGYTF
- TRBJ2-4 TRBD2 TRBV7-2 TGTGCCAGCAGCTCCGGACTAGCGGGAGGGCCTGTCATTCAGTACTTC CASSSGLAGGPVIQYF
few TRBJ1-6 - TRBV20-1 TGCAGTGCCCGAACTACGGACAGTAATAATTCACCCCTCCACTTT CSARTTDSNNSPLHF
- TRBJ2-1 TRBD2 TRBV7-9 TGTGCCAGCAGCCAAAAGGGAGGGAGGGCCCTCAATGAGCAGTTCTTC CASSQKGGRALNEQFF
- TRBJ2-7 TRBD2 TRBV5-1 TGCGCCAGCAGCTTGGGCGCGCGGGAGACGGGCGAGCAGTACTTC CASSLGARETGEQYF
large TRBJ1-2 - TRBV12-3/TRBV12-4 TGTGCCAGCAGCTATTATCGCCTATTTTCGGAAACGAGGGGTAACTATGGCTACACCTTC CASSYYRLFSETRGNYGYTF